The T cell receptor (beta chain) under discussion was sequenced for a study of cytomegalovirus exposure and HLA in healthy donors. The CDR3 is 12 residues long. Trimming pared 7 bases from V and 6 bases from J, leaving 10 bases between. The V gene's germline CDR1 is LNHDA and CDR2 SQIVND (reference sequence). A multiplex PCR was run with 60 Vbeta primers and 13 Jbeta primers. Data came from immunoSEQ multiplex PCR; TCRdb stores just in-frame clones and leaves some out. The data show approximately 150,000 clones, more than 75% seen once. The table lists this clone with a few counts. The sequencing sample was made of PBMCs. This chain links TRBV19 with TRBJ2-1, with D hard to call. The source of this sequence is a man aged 18-30 years in good health and CMV-seropositive. CDR3 in amino acids: CASTARGNEQFF. The CDR3 bases are TGTGCCAGTACCGCCCGCGGCAATGAGCAGTTCTTC. Combining the CDR3 with reference TRBV19 and TRBJ2-1 gives the whole variable domain DGGITQSPKYLFRKEGQNVTLSCEQNLNHDAMYWYRQDPGQGLRLIYYSQIVNDFQKGDIAEGYSVSREKKESFPLTVTSAQKNPTAFYLCASTARGNEQFFGPGTRLTVL.